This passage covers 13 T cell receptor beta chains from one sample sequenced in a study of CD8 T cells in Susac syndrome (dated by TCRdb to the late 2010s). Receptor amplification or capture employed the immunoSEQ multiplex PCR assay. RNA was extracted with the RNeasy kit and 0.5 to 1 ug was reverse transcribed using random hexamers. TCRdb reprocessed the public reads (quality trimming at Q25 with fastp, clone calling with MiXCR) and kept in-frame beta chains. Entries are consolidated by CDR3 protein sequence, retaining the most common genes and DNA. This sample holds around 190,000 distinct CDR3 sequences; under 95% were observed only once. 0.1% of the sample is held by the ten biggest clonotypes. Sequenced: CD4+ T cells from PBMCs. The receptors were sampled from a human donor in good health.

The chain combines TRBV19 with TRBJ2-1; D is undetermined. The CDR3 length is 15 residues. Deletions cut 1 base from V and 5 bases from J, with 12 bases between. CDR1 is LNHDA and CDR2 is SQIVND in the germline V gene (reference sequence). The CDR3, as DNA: TGTGCCAGTAGTATAGGCTGGACGGACCACAATGAGCAGTTCTTC. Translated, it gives CASSIGWTDHNEQFF.

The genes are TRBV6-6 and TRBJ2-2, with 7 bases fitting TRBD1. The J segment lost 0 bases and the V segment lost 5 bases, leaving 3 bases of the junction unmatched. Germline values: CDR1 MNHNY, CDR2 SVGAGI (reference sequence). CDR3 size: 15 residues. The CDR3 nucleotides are TGTGCCAGCAGTAACACAGGGGCGAACACCGGGGAGCTGTTTTTT. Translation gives CASSNTGANTGELFF.

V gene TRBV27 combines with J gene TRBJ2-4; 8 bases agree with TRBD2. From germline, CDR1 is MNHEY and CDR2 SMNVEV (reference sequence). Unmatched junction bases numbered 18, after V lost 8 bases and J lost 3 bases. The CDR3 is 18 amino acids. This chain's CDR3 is CASAQKAGAYTFKNIQYF. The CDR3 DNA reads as TGTGCCAGCGCACAGAAAGCGGGGGCATATACCTTCAAAAACATTCAGTACTTC.

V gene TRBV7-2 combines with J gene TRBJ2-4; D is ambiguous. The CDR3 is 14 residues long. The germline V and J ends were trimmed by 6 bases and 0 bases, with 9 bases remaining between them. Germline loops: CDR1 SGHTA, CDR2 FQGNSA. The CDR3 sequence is CASSLGKAKNIQYF. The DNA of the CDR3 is TGTGCCAGCAGTCTGGGAAAAGCCAAAAACATTCAGTACTTC.

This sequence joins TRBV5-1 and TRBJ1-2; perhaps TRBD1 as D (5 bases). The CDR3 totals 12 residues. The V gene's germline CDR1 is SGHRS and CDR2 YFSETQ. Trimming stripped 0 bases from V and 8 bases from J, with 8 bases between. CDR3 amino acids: CASSLGGDGYTF. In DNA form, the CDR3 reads TGCGCCAGCAGCTTGGGAGGGGACGGCTACACCTTC. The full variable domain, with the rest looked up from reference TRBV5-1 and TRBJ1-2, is KAGVTQTPRYLIKTRGQQVTLSCSPISGHRSVSWYQQTPGQGLQFLFEYFSETQRNKGNFPGRFSGRQFSNSRSEMNVSTLELGDSALYLCASSLGGDGYTFGSGTRLTVV.

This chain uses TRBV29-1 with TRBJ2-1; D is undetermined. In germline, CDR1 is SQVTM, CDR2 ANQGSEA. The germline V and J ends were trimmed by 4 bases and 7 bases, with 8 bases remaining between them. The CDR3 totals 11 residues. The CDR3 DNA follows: TGCAGCGTTGCATTCGTGAATGAGCAGTTCTTC. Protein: CSVAFVNEQFF.

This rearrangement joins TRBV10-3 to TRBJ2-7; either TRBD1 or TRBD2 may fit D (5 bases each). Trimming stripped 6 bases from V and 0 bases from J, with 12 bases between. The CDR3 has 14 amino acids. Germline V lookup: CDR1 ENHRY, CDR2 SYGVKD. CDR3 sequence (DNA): TGTGCCATCAGGAGGGGAGTGACCTCCTACGAGCAGTACTTC. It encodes CAIRRGVTSYEQYF.

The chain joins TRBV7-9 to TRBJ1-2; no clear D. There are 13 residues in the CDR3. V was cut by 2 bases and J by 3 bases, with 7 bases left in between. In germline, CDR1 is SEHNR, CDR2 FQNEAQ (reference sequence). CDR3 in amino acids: CASSLRPDYGYTF. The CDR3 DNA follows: TGTGCCAGCAGCTTAAGGCCGGACTATGGCTACACCTTC.

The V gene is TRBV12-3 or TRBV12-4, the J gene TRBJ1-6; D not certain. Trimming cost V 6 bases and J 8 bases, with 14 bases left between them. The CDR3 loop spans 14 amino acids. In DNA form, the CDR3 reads TGTGCCAGCAGCCGGGGAGGAGAGGATTCACCCCTCCACTTT. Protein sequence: CASSRGGEDSPLHF.

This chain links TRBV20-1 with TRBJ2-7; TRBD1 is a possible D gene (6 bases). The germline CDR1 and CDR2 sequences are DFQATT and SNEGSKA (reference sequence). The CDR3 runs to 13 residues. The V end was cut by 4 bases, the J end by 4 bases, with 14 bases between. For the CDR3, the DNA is TGCAGTGCTACAGGGGACGGTAGTTACGAGCAGTACTTC. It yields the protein CSATGDGSYEQYF.

The CDR3 sequence: CSARSSLTDIQYF. CDR3 nucleotide sequence: TGCAGTGCTAGATCTTCTCTAACGGACATTCAGTACTTC. The rearrangement links TRBV20-1 to TRBJ2-4; D gene ambiguous. There are 13 residues in the CDR3. V was trimmed by 2 bases and J by 8 bases, leaving 13 bases between them. Looked up from germline, CDR1 is DFQATT and CDR2 is SNEGSKA (reference sequence).

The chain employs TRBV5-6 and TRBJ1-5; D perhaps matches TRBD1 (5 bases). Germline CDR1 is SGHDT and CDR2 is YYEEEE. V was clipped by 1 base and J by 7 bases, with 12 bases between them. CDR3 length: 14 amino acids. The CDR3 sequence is CASSLQGKGQPQHF. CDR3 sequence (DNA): TGTGCCAGCAGCTTGCAGGGAAAGGGACAGCCCCAGCATTTT.

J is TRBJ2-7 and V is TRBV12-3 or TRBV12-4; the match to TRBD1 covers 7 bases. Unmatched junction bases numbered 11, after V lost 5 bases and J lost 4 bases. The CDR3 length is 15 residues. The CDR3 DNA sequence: TGTGCCAGCAGTACCCGGGCAGGGGGTTCGTACGAGCAGTACTTC. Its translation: CASSTRAGGSYEQYF.